This T cell receptor (beta chain) stems from a study of blood T cell repertoires in COVID-19 (dated by TCRdb to the early 2020s). Notes on the research overall: Samples covering the acute and convalescent phases of COVID-19 were provided by collaborators in the United States, Italy and Spain. HLA class I and class II types, where available, came from metadata supplied by the sample provider rather than from assay-based typing. The sample metadata nearly always contained a de-identified subject ID, COVID-19 status, age in years and sex. The repertoires were released in a freely available public database meant as a resource for research on the immune response to SARS-CoV-2. The samples were drawn from the first 160 participants of the ongoing ImmuneRACE study and from some 1,300 subjects provided by 6 global collaborators. The material from the prospective study consisted of cDNA or gDNA derived from T cells, B-cell-depleted T cells, or PBMCs. Deeply sampled blood TCRbeta repertoires from subjects exposed to, actively infected with, or recovered from COVID-19 were included in the dataset.

This clone was detected only once. Its specific antigen is unknown. No per-base quality is available; no much larger clone lies one base away. Points the paper makes about the study in general: The amount of clinical and demographic metadata varied by source and participant and was provided uncurated.

CDR3 length: 14 amino acids, cysteine to phenylalanine. Of all the DNA, just the CDR3 is kept, 42 bases in frame from base 1. V has 4 bases trimmed and J has 5 bases trimmed; junction bases matching no gene number 7. The germline V gene encodes CDR1 MDHEN and CDR2 SYDVKM. The immunoSEQ Assay, a bias-controlled multiplex PCR, was used to amplify TCRbeta CDR3 regions from genomic DNA. Per the original workflow: Within the assay, amplification of reference gene primers was used to estimate how many nucleated cells each sample contained. Sequence reads were collapsed and filtered to measure the absolute abundance of every unique TCRbeta CDR3 rearrangement. For each sample, productive Simpson clonality was calculated as the square root of Simpson's diversity index over productive rearrangements. TCRdb carries this immuneACCESS record with in-frame sequences only. Its versions omit some clonotypes, under half of them owing to an unresolved V gene in the studies checked, with the rest unexplained. V and J calls plus clone size are reproduced from that table; the DNA served to infer D and trimming. A total of roughly 70,000 clones appear in this sample, around 92% of them only once. 13% of the sample lies in the top ten.

Whole blood was collected in K2EDTA tubes by collaborating institutions according to the institutions' own protocols. For TCRbeta analysis, collaborator samples were shipped as frozen whole blood, as isolated PBMCs, or as DNA extracted from either sample type. The sequenced sample was peripheral blood. This sequence originates from a human donor with active COVID-19. The donor label of this sample is uncertain. This receptor chain uses TRBV28 and TRBJ1-2; 7 bases in the junction line up with TRBD1. The DNA sequence is given as TGTGCCAGCAGTTCGACAGGGAGTGGGTATGGCTACACCTTC. Its protein product is CASSSTGSGYGYTF.